The rows below give T cell receptor beta chains drawn from one sample of a study of response to subunit inactivated influenza vaccine. TCRdb itself ran the RT-PCR reads through MiXCR, one entry per CDR3 protein. The table has about 780,000 distinct CDR3 sequences, about 18% seen once. Specimen: PBMCs from blood, collected more than 4 days after vaccination. These receptors came from a man aged 50 or older who received an inactivated influenza vaccine. CDR3s include the opening cysteine and the closing phenylalanine or tryptophan. A D gene is named only where the DNA matches it firmly. Only part of the rows carry a size: once, few, many, or a class if the clone is expanded.

V	size	D	J	DNA	CDR3
TRBV12-3/TRBV12-4	NA	TRBD1	TRBJ2-1	TGTGCCAGCAGTCCCGGGACAGGGTCAAATGAGGAGTTCTTC	CASSPGTGSNEEFF
TRBV7-3	NA	TRBD2	TRBJ2-1	TGTGCCAGCAGCCCCCGTGCGTTGCGGGAGAATGAGCAGTTCTTC	CASSPRALRENEQFF
TRBV28	many	NA	TRBJ2-7	TGTGCCAGCATGTCGTCTAGCCGGTCCTACGAGCAGTACTTC	CASMSSSRSYEQYF
TRBV19	NA	NA	TRBJ2-1	TGTGCCAGTAGTATTGCCAATGAGCAGTTCTTC	CASSIANEQFF
TRBV7-3	NA	NA	TRBJ2-1	TGTGCCAGCAGCATCAGGGGGGACAATGAGCAGTTCTTC	CASSIRGDNEQFF
TRBV6-2/TRBV6-3	many	TRBD1	TRBJ1-5	TGTGCCAGCAGCCCACCGACAGGGGAGGGAAGCAATCAGCCCCAGCATTTT	CASSPPTGEGSNQPQHF
TRBV12-3/TRBV12-4	few	NA	TRBJ1-1	TGTGCCAGCAGTTTGGGCAGGGGAGTTCGGGGGACTGAAGCTTTCTTT	CASSLGRGVRGTEAFF
TRBV20-1	NA	NA	TRBJ1-6	TGCAGTGCTAGTAGTCGGGGTCCCAATAATTCACCCCTCCACTTT	CSASSRGPNNSPLHF
TRBV6-1	NA	NA	TRBJ1-6	TGTGCCAGCAGTACAGGGTCCTATAATTCACCCCTCCACTTT	CASSTGSYNSPLHF
TRBV27	NA	NA	TRBJ2-2	TGTGCCAGCAGTGTTCTGGGGGGGGCCCCGCACACCGGGGAGCTGTTTTTT	CASSVLGGAPHTGELFF
TRBV12-3/TRBV12-4	few	NA	TRBJ2-1	TGTGCCAGCAGTCTGGACAGTACGCGGTTCTTC	CASSLDSTRFF
TRBV7-7	NA	NA	TRBJ2-7	TGTGCTAGCAGCCCCTCCCCGTACGGCCACGAGCAGTACTTC	CASSPSPYGHEQYF
TRBV12-3/TRBV12-4	few	NA	TRBJ2-2	TGTGCCAGCAGAAAACTAGGGGGGACAGCCTACACCGGGGAGCTGTTTTTT	CASRKLGGTAYTGELFF
TRBV6-5	NA	NA	TRBJ1-1	TGTGCCAGCAGTTACGAGTCTGCTTACACTGAAGCTTTCTTT	CASSYESAYTEAFF
TRBV4-2	few	TRBD1	TRBJ1-4	TGTGCCAGCAGCCAAGGAGGCTGGGACAGACTAACTGAAAAACTGTTTTTT	CASSQGGWDRLTEKLFF
TRBV20-1	NA	TRBD1	TRBJ1-2	TGCAGTGCTAGAGGGACAGGGGATCACTTAGATGGCTACACCTTC	CSARGTGDHLDGYTF
TRBV6-2/TRBV6-3	few	NA	TRBJ1-6	TGTGCCAGCGCTTGGGGGAATTCACCCCTCCACTTT	CASAWGNSPLHF
TRBV20-1	NA	NA	TRBJ2-2	TGCAGTGCTAGAGATCTTGGCGGGGAGCTGTTTTTT	CSARDLGGELFF
TRBV2	NA	NA	TRBJ1-4	TGTGCCAGCAGTAAAAGGGCCCAGGCGAATAATGAAAAACTGTTTTTT	CASSKRAQANNEKLFF
TRBV12-3/TRBV12-4	NA	NA	TRBJ2-3	TGTGCCAGCAGTTCTCTCTACACAGATACGCAGTATTTT	CASSSLYTDTQYF
TRBV7-9	NA	TRBD2	TRBJ2-1	TGTGCCAGCAGCTTAGGCGGGAGGGCCAGTAATGAGCAGTTCTTC	CASSLGGRASNEQFF
TRBV20-1	few	NA	TRBJ2-7	TGCAGTGCTAGAGAGGGCGGCCCCTACGAGCAGTACTTC	CSAREGGPYEQYF
TRBV29-1	many	TRBD1	TRBJ2-1	TGCAGCGTTCTCCCCCGGGACAGGCGCTACAATGAGCAGTTCTTC	CSVLPRDRRYNEQFF
TRBV5-1	few	TRBD1	TRBJ1-2	TGCGCCAGCAGCTTGGAAGGTATCCGGACAGGGGACCGCTACACCTTC	CASSLEGIRTGDRYTF
TRBV5-1	NA	NA	TRBJ2-7	TGCGCCAGCAGGGCTTACTCGGGACAAGCCTACGAGCAGTACTTC	CASRAYSGQAYEQYF
TRBV29-1	few	TRBD2	TRBJ2-1	TGCAGCGTTGTACTAGCGGGAGGGAGCTCCTACAATGAGCAGTTCTTC	CSVVLAGGSSYNEQFF
TRBV6-5	many	NA	TRBJ1-1	TGTGCCAGCAGTTACTCGATCGCCCAGTTGAACACTGAAGCTTTCTTT	CASSYSIAQLNTEAFF